This TCR beta chain stems from a study of T cells in Graves' hyperthyroidism and ophthalmopathy. Researchers amplified the TCR beta CDR3 regions from RNA transcripts. The HTBI primer set served for first-round RT-PCR of the TCR CDR3. TCRdb analysed the multiplex PCR reads with MiXCR anew, one entry per CDR3 protein. The sample includes 500,000 to 600,000 distinct CDR3 sequences, approximately 44% of them seen just once. Trimming removed 5 bases from V and 7 bases from J; junction bases left unmatched: 13. The CDR3 contains 16 residues. CDR1 and CDR2 (germline): MDHEN, SYDVKM. The receptor was derived from an adult woman with Graves' disease, either hyperthyroidism or ophthalmopathy (not recorded which). Sequenced input: peripheral blood or thyroid tissue (not recorded which). The V call is TRBV28, the J call TRBJ1-3, with 8 bases fitting TRBD1. CDR3: CASSLYGQGGSNTIYF. The DNA of the CDR3 is TGTGCCAGCAGTCTATACGGACAGGGTGGGTCGAACACCATATATTTT. Filled out from reference TRBV28 and TRBJ1-3, the complete variable domain reads DVKVTQSSRYLVKRTGEKVFLECVQDMDHENMFWYRQDPGLGLRLIYFSYDVKMKEKGDIPEGYSVSREKKERFSLILESASTNQTSMYLCASSLYGQGGSNTIYFGEGSWLTVV.